This note documents a single T cell receptor beta chain sequence. CDR3 size: 12 residues. The J segment lost 4 bases and the V segment lost 8 bases, leaving 3 bases of the junction unmatched. In germline, CDR1 is KGHDR, CDR2 SFDVKD. This sample is part of a study of blood T cell repertoires in COVID-19. Study background: The study drew acute and convalescent COVID-19 samples from the United States, Italy and Spain. PBMCs, B-cell-depleted T cells, or T cells were the source of the cDNA or gDNA that made up the material.

Methods used by the authors: Counts of nucleated cells, estimated from reference gene primer amplification, were obtained. The assay was immunoSEQ multiplex PCR, and TCRdb's table has in-frame clones only and misses some. V and J calls and clone size are those listed in that table; D and trimming were worked out from the DNA. Counted here are approximately 150,000 clones, about 80% occurring once; the ten biggest clones make up around 9.9%. This sequence joins TRBV24-1 and TRBJ2-5; the match to TRBD1 covers 7 bases. This TCR was recovered from a man between 65 and 85 years old with active or convalescent COVID-19. The material sequenced was peripheral blood. In DNA, the CDR3 is TGTGCCACCAATAACAGGGGAGAGACCCAGTACTTC. This codes for CATNNRGETQYF.